Presented here are 3 T cell receptor beta chains from one specimen sequenced in a study of T cell responses to AZD1222 COVID-19 vaccine. Libraries were prepared by immunoSEQ multiplex PCR; TCRdb keeps only in-frame clonotypes and omits some of them. This sample carries roughly 150,000 clones, roughly 90% of them seen once, and the ten largest clones take about 1.5%. Sequencing used peripheral blood, obtained on day 0 of AZD1222 vaccination. These TCRs come from an adult in good health.

The chain combines TRBV5-4 with TRBJ1-2, with TRBD1 as a possible D gene (6 bases). Per the germline V gene, CDR1 is SGHNT and CDR2 is YYREEE (reference sequence). The CDR3 covers 13 residues. V lost 4 bases to trimming and J lost 1 base, with 8 bases between them. The DNA for the CDR3 is TGTGCCAGCAGCCTGGACAGTAACTATGGCTACACCTTC. Translated: CASSLDSNYGYTF.

The chain links TRBV11-3 to TRBJ2-1, with 10 bases lining up with TRBD2. Trimming at V came to 5 bases and at J to 3 bases, leaving 1 base not matched to a gene. This CDR3 comprises 14 residues. CDR1 is SGHNT and CDR2 is YENEEA in the germline V gene. CDR3 in amino acids: CASSKREGYNEQFF. CDR3 nucleotides: TGTGCCAGCAGCAAGCGGGAGGGCTACAATGAGCAGTTCTTC. Full variable domain (missing parts from reference TRBV11-3 and TRBJ2-1): EAGVVQSPRYKIIEKKQPVAFWCNPISGHNTLYWYLQNLGQGPELLIRYENEEAVDDSQLPKDRFSAERLKGVDSTLKIQPAELGDSAVYLCASSKREGYNEQFFGPGTRLTVL.

A remark on this clone: One end of the junction is discordant with germline, which a read error may explain. The CDR3 protein is CASSNSYNEQFF. In nucleotides, the CDR3 is TGTGCCAGCAGTAACTCCTACAATGAGCAGTTCTTC. The V gene is TRBV6-2 or TRBV6-3, the J gene TRBJ2-1; D unclear. This CDR3 comprises 12 residues. CDR1 is MNHEY and CDR2 is SVGEGT in the germline V gene.